A selection of T cell receptor beta chains follows, all from one sample in a study of Graves' ophthalmopathy and Graves' hyperthyroidism. TCRdb reprocessed the multiplex PCR reads with MiXCR, giving one entry per CDR3 protein. The profile shows a few hundred thousand distinct CDR3 sequences, roughly 39% of them singletons. The source material was peripheral blood or thyroid tissue (not recorded which). The receptors were gathered from an adult man with Graves' hyperthyroidism. Each CDR3 is given with its conserved first and last residue.

15 TRBV4-1 CASSQDPATVYEQYF
16 TRBV13 CASSLDGARAQETQYF
12 TRBV2 CASSEQGKWAFF
14 TRBV7-2 CASSRPPRHTEASF
13 TRBV2 CASNKAVNTEAFF
13 TRBV20-1 CRGIGQKNTEAFF
13 TRBV10-3 CAISESGGYEQYF
14 TRBV7-8 CASSSTDYQETQYF
16 TRBV2 CASRFGIRNSNQPQHF
16 TRBV20-1 CSARVRGTGYNQPQHF
13 TRBV19 CASSGTGDSEQYF
17 TRBV6-1 CASSSTGALSRANVLTF
15 TRBV29-1 CSPGQGSRSVYGYTF
16 TRBV19 CASRGGRAAGANVLTF
13 TRBV7-9 CASSRGQVGGYTF
15 TRBV24-1 CATSDPEGVQETQYF
13 TRBV29-1 CSVEVRQTYEQYF
15 TRBV20-1 CSASHSGTGGQPQHF
13 TRBV20-1 CSARDPAVDGAFF
14 TRBV27 CASRATTTNEKLFF
14 TRBV12-3/TRBV12-4 CASARILGGYEQYF
11 TRBV24-1 CATSFDGEAFF
12 TRBV29-1 CSVDGTGDEQYF
16 TRBV7-2 CASSPKRGGREVTQYF
13 TRBV20-1 CSAPPGTSGEQFF
18 TRBV7-3 CASSPLPGDSSNTGELFF
13 TRBV20-1 CSAIQGVGEKLFF
16 TRBV7-8 CASSGKLASSYNEQFF
12 TRBV29-1 CSVEGGAQGYTF
16 TRBV24-1 CATSDTTSGGFETQYF
11 TRBV29-1 CSVEASDSYTF
14 TRBV20-1 CSARLAYPGDAQYF
15 TRBV5-1 CASSLQPGQLNTEAF
13 TRBV29-1 CSLGDSANQPQHF
14 TRBV10-3 CAIRAQGFTDTQYF
15 TRBV7-8 CASSLGGQTPYEQYF
11 TRBV28 CASTGTGALYF